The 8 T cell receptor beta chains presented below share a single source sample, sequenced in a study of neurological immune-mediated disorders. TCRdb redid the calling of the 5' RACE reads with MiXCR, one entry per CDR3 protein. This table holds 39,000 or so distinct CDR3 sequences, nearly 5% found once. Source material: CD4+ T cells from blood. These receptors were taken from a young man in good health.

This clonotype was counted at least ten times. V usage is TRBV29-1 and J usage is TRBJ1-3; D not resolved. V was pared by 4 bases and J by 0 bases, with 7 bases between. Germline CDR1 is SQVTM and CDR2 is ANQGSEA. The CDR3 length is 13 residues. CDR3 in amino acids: CSVGQNSGNTIYF. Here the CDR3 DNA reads TGCAGCGTTGGACAAAACTCTGGAAACACCATATATTTT. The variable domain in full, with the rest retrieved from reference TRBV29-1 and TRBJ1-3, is SAVISQKPSRDICQRGTSLTIQCQVDSQVTMMFWYRQQPGQSLTLIATANQGSEATYESGFVIDKFPISRPNLTFSTLTVSNMSPEDSSIYLCSVGQNSGNTIYFGEGSWLTVV.

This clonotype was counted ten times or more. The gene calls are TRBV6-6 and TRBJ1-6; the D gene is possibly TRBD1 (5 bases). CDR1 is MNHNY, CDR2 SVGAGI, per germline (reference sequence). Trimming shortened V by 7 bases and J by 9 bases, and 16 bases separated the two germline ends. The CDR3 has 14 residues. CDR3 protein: CASNRAGEGSPLHF. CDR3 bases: TGTGCCAGCAACCGGGCGGGGGAGGGTTCACCCCTCCACTTT.

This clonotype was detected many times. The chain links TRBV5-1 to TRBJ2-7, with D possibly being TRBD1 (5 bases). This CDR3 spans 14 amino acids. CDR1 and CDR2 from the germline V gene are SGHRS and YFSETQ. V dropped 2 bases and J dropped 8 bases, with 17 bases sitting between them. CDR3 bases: TGCGCCAGCAGCTTATCGGAACCGGACACCCAGCAGTACTTC. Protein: CASSLSEPDTQQYF.

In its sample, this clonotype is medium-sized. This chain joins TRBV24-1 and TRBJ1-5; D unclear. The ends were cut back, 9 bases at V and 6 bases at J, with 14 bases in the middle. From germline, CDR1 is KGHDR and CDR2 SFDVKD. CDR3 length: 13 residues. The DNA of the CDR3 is TGTGCCACCGGCCTCCGCCCCGTTCAGCCCCAGCATTTT. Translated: CATGLRPVQPQHF.

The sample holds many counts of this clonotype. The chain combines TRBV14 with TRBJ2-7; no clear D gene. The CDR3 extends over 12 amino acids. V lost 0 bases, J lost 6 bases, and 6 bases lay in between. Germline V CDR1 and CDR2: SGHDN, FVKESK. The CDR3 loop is CASSQDRGEQYF. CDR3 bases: TGTGCCAGCAGCCAAGATAGAGGCGAGCAGTACTTC.

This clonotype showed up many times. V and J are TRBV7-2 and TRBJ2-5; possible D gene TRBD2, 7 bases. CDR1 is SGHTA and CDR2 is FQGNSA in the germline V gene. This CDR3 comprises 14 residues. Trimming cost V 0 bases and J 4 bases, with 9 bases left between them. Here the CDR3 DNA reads TGTGCCAGCAGCTTAGCAGGGGGGGTAGAGACCCAGTACTTC. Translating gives CASSLAGGVETQYF.

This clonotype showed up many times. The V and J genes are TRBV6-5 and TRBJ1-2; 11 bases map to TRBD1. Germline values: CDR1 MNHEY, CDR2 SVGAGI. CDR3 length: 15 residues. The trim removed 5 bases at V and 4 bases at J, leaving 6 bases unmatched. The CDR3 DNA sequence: TGTGCCAGCAGTCCGGGACAGGGGGGGATCTATGGCTACACCTTC. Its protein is CASSPGQGGIYGYTF.

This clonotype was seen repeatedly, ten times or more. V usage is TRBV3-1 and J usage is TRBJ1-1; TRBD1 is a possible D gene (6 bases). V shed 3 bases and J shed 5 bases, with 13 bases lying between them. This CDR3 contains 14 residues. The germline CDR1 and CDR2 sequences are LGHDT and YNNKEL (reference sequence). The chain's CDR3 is CASSHSGARTEAFF. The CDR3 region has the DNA TGTGCCAGCAGCCACTCAGGGGCACGAACTGAAGCTTTCTTT.